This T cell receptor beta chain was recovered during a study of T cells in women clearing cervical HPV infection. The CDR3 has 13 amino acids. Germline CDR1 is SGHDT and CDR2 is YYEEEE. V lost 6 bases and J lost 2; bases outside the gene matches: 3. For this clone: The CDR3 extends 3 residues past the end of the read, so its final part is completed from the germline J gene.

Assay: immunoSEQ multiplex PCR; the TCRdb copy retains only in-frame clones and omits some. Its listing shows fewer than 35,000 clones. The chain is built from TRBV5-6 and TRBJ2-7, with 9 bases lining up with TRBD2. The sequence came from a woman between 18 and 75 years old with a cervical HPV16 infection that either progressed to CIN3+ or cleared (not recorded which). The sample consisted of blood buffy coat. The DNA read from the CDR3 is TGTGCCAGCACCGCGGGGGGGACCTACGAG. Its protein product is CASTAGGTYE. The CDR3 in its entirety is CASTAGGTYEQYF.